Given below is one TCR beta chain in context. Its specificity is unknown. In germline, CDR1 is MDHEN, CDR2 SYDVKM. The V end was cut by 5 bases, the J end by 4 bases, with 8 bases between. The CDR3 is 12 amino acids. The data originate from a study of cytomegalovirus exposure and HLA in healthy donors. The PCR had 60 Vbeta and 13 Jbeta primers. The data were produced by immunoSEQ multiplex PCR, yet TCRdb's version contains in-frame clones alone and is incomplete. Its table records about 110,000 clones. General study findings and limits: It was confirmed in vitro that a few of the CMV-associated chains were specific for CMV antigens. The study listed approximately 160 cytomegalovirus-associated TCR beta chains. 87-base-pair reads could not separate some V segments, including TRBV6-2 and TRBV6-3.

The source is a man aged 18 to 30 in good health and CMV-seronegative. Material for sequencing was PBMCs. The chain joins TRBV28 to TRBJ1-2; D is uncertain. CDR3 protein: CASSGRGYGYTF. The CDR3 DNA sequence: TGTGCCAGCAGTGGCCGGGGCTATGGCTACACCTTC.